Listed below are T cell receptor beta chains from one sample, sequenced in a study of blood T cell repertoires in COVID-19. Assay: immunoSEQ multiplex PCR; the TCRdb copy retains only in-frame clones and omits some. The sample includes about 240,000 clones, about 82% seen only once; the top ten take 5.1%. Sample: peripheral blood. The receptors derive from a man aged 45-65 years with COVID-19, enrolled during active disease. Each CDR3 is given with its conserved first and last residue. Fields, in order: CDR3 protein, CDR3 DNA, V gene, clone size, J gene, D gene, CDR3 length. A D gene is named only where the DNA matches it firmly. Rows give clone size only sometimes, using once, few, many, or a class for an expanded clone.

CASSYDSLSEQYF TGTGCCAGCTCGTATGACAGTTTATCCGAGCAGTACTTC TRBV18 few TRBJ2-7 - 13
CASSRAAGQGSGANVLTF TGTGCCAGCAGCCGTGCTGCGGGACAGGGCTCTGGGGCCAACGTCCTGACTTTC TRBV5-4 - TRBJ2-6 TRBD1 18
CASSDRNTGELFF TGCGCCAGCAGTGACCGTAACACCGGGGAGCTGTTTTTT TRBV10-2 - TRBJ2-2 - 13
CASSREGQHYGYTF TGTGCCAGCAGTCGAGAGGGACAGCACTATGGCTACACCTTC TRBV7-9 once TRBJ1-2 TRBD1 14
CATSDPSGPYGYTF TGTGCCACCAGTGATCCCTCGGGTCCCTATGGCTACACCTTC TRBV24-1 - TRBJ1-2 - 14
CASSWVAGGLYNEQFF TGTGCCAGTAGTTGGGTAGCGGGGGGCTTGTACAATGAGCAGTTCTTC TRBV19 - TRBJ2-1 TRBD2 16
CASSQEVAGGRTYNEQFF TGTGCCAGCAGCCAAGAAGTAGCGGGGGGGCGAACCTACAATGAGCAGTTCTTC TRBV4-2 - TRBJ2-1 TRBD2 18
CASSIGRDGYTF TGTGCCAGTAGTATCGGCAGGGATGGCTACACCTTC TRBV19 - TRBJ1-2 - 12
CASSSVDRARGYTF TGTGCCAGCAGTTCGGTCGACAGGGCCCGCGGCTACACCTTC TRBV6-6 - TRBJ1-2 TRBD1 14
CASSSTMGKGHSGANVLTF TGTGCCAGCAGTTCCACTATGGGTAAGGGGCACTCTGGGGCCAACGTCCTGACTTTC TRBV28 - TRBJ2-6 - 19
CASSTPGLSLYEQYF TGTGCCAGCAGTACCCCGGGACTAAGCCTCTACGAGCAGTACTTC TRBV27 once TRBJ2-7 TRBD2 15
CASSPMSSYEQYF TGTGCCAGCTCACCAATGAGCTCCTACGAGCAGTACTTC TRBV18 - TRBJ2-7 - 13
CASRRDRDTEAFF TGTGCCAGCAGGAGGGACAGGGACACTGAAGCTTTCTTT TRBV2 - TRBJ1-1 TRBD1 13
CASSPGQYNEQFF TGTGCCAGCTCACCCGGACAGTACAATGAGCAGTTCTTC TRBV18 - TRBJ2-1 - 13
CASSLAPGTGGTRRHF TGTGCCAGCAGCTTAGCCCCCGGGACAGGGGGGACGCGCCGGCATTTT TRBV7-8 - TRBJ1-5 TRBD1 16
CASRDSLSRNEKLFF TGTGCCAGCAGGGACAGCCTCAGCCGTAATGAAAAACTGTTTTTT TRBV25-1 - TRBJ1-4 - 15
CASSQDPQRGNIQYF TGTGCCAGCAGCCAAGATCCCCAGCGGGGAAACATTCAGTACTTC TRBV3-1/TRBV3-2 once TRBJ2-4 TRBD2 15
CAISTTGGHYNEQFF TGTGCCATCAGTACTACAGGGGGACACTACAATGAGCAGTTCTTC TRBV10-3 - TRBJ2-1 TRBD1 15
CASSTTSIQETQYF TGTGCCAGCAGCACCACTAGCATACAAGAGACCCAGTACTTC TRBV7-2 - TRBJ2-5 - 14
CASSDGGQGFQPQHF TGTGCCAGCAGTGACGGGGGACAGGGATTTCAGCCCCAGCATTTT TRBV25-1 - TRBJ1-5 TRBD1 15
CASRTANIGLFF TGTGCCAGCAGAACAGCCAACATAGGTCTGTTTTTT TRBV28 - TRBJ1-4 - 12
CASSQDPNGYYEQYF TGCGCCAGCAGCCAAGATCCGAACGGGTACTACGAGCAGTACTTC TRBV4-1 - TRBJ2-7 - 15
CASSLTSGSSTDTQYF TGTGCCAGCAGCTTAACTAGCGGATCTAGCACAGATACGCAGTATTTT TRBV5-4 - TRBJ2-3 TRBD2 16
CASSKEGPRAGATTGNTIYF TGTGCCAGCAGCAAAGAGGGCCCGCGTGCGGGGGCGACTACTGGAAACACCATATATTTT TRBV21-1 - TRBJ1-3 - 20
CASQGQGVTEAFF TGTGCCAGCCAAGGACAGGGGGTCACTGAAGCTTTCTTT TRBV12-3/TRBV12-4 once TRBJ1-1 TRBD1 13
CASSGLSGKNTGELFF TGTGCCAGCAGCGGACTTAGCGGGAAGAACACCGGGGAGCTGTTTTTT TRBV11-2 - TRBJ2-2 TRBD2 16
CASSIPRVGGDTQYF TGTGCCAGTAGTATACCCCGAGTCGGCGGGGATACGCAGTATTTT TRBV19 - TRBJ2-3 - 15
CASSLRGNYGYTF TGTGCCAGCAGCTTGAGGGGTAACTATGGCTACACCTTC TRBV5-8 - TRBJ1-2 - 13
CASSSTRSGKETQYF TGTGCCAGCAGCTCGACTAGGTCGGGGAAAGAGACCCAGTACTTC TRBV9 - TRBJ2-5 - 15
CASSVRDRRYEQYF TGTGCCAGCAGCGTCCGGGACAGGAGGTACGAGCAGTACTTC TRBV11-2 - TRBJ2-7 TRBD1 14
CASGQGGGQPQHF TGTGCCAGCGGACAGGGGGGCGGGCAGCCCCAGCATTTT TRBV12-3/TRBV12-4 - TRBJ1-5 TRBD1 13
CASSELGAGNSPLHF TGTGCCAGCAGTGAACTGGGGGCGGGTAATTCACCCCTCCACTTT TRBV6-4 - TRBJ1-6 - 15
CASSYKAGVGSYEQYF TGTGCCAGCAGCTATAAAGCGGGGGTAGGGTCCTACGAGCAGTACTTC TRBV13 - TRBJ2-7 TRBD2 16
CAWSGYWNTEAFF TGTGCCTGGAGTGGTTATTGGAACACTGAAGCTTTCTTT TRBV30 - TRBJ1-1 - 13
CASSLGTGGWETQYF TGTGCCAGCAGCCTCGGGACAGGGGGTTGGGAGACCCAGTACTTC TRBV3-1/TRBV3-2 - TRBJ2-5 TRBD1 15
CASSLAPTGGEQYF TGTGCCAGCAGCTTAGCCCCGACAGGGGGCGAGCAGTACTTC TRBV7-9 - TRBJ2-7 TRBD1 14
CASSIGQGGPGGYTF TGTGCCAGTAGTATCGGACAGGGAGGTCCAGGTGGCTACACCTTC TRBV19 - TRBJ1-2 TRBD1 15
CASSLVSGGANEQFF TGTGCCAGCAGCTTGGTCAGCGGGGGGGCGAATGAGCAGTTCTTC TRBV5-4 - TRBJ2-1 TRBD2 15
CASTLYNEQFF TGTGCCAGCACCCTCTACAATGAGCAGTTCTTC TRBV28 - TRBJ2-1 - 11
CASSLQQGDNSPLHF TGTGCCAGCAGCTTGCAACAGGGTGATAATTCACCCCTCCACTTT TRBV5-4 once TRBJ1-6 - 15
CASSSEAAYEQYF TGTGCCAGCAGCTCAGAGGCTGCCTACGAGCAGTACTTC TRBV5-6 - TRBJ2-7 - 13
CASSERQGYQPQHF TGTGCCAGCAGTGAACGGCAGGGGTATCAGCCCCAGCATTTT TRBV6-1 - TRBJ1-5 - 14
CASSFRGLFRANEQYF TGTGCCAGCAGTTTCCGCGGGTTATTCAGAGCTAACGAGCAGTACTTC TRBV28 once TRBJ2-7 - 16
CASRHTGQGTHYTF TGTGCCAGCAGACATACGGGACAGGGGACTCATTACACCTTC TRBV3-1/TRBV3-2 - TRBJ1-2 TRBD1 14
CASSLAPGQGPSEQYF TGTGCCAGCTCACTCGCACCGGGACAGGGCCCTAGCGAGCAGTACTTC TRBV18 - TRBJ2-7 TRBD1 16
CASSQDRGPYNEQFF TGTGCTAGCAGCCAGGACAGGGGACCCTACAATGAGCAGTTCTTC TRBV7-7 - TRBJ2-1 TRBD1 15
CASSLGAGRETNEKLFF TGTGCCAGCAGCTTAGGGGCAGGGAGGGAAACTAATGAAAAACTGTTTTTT TRBV7-8 - TRBJ1-4 - 17
CASSEAGGPSDEQFF TGTGCCAGCAGCGAAGCGGGGGGGCCGTCCGATGAGCAGTTCTTC TRBV2 - TRBJ2-1 TRBD2 15
CASSSLREKLFF TGTGCCAGCAGCTCCTTGCGCGAAAAACTGTTTTTT TRBV7-8 - TRBJ1-4 - 12
CASSQGLVVAPDTQYF TGTGCCAGCAGCCAAGGGCTAGTTGTGGCTCCAGATACGCAGTATTTT TRBV14 - TRBJ2-3 - 16
CASIQGFGRNQPQHF TGTGCCAGCATCCAGGGGTTCGGCCGGAATCAGCCCCAGCATTTT TRBV6-6 - TRBJ1-5 - 15